A single sample gave rise to the 2 T cell receptor beta chains below, sequenced in a study of identical twins. TCRdb fed the 5' RACE reads into MiXCR, producing one record per CDR3 protein. Of hundreds of thousands of distinct CDR3 sequences in the sample, around 7% were seen once. Another study also made use of these data, one on yellow fever vaccine responses in identical twins.

Sequencing was performed on memory (CD45RO+) T cells sorted from blood. These receptors were collected from a woman younger than 35 in good health.

This clonotype has only a few counts. The chain is built from TRBV24-1 and TRBJ2-1, with TRBD2 as a possible D gene (5 bases). The CDR3 has 13 residues. Germline values: CDR1 KGHDR, CDR2 SFDVKD. V lost 6 bases, J lost 5 bases, and 10 bases lay in between. CDR3 DNA: TGTGCCACCAGTTTAGAAGCGGACAATGAGCAGTTCTTC. As protein: CATSLEADNEQFF.

This clonotype was seen repeatedly, ten times or more. The CDR3 DNA follows: TGTGCCAGCAGCGCTCTAGCGGGGGCTAAGAATGAGCAGTTCTTC. Its translation: CASSALAGAKNEQFF. V usage is TRBV7-2 and J usage is TRBJ2-1; TRBD2 aligns across 10 bases. Germline V lookup: CDR1 SGHTA, CDR2 FQGNSA. The CDR3 runs to 15 residues. V gave up 5 bases and J gave up 7 bases; unmatched junction bases: 8.